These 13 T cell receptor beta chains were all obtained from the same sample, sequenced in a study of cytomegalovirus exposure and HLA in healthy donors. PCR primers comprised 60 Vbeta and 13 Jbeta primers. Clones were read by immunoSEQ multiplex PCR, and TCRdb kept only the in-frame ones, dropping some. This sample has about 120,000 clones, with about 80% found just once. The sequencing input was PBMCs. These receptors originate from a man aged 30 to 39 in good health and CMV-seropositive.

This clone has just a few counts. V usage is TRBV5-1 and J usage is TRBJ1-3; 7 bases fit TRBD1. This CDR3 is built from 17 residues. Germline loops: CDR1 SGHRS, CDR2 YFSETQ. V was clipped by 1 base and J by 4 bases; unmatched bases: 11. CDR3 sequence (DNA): TGCGCCAGCAGCTTGACTCCGACAGGGAGGTCGGGAAACACCATATATTTT. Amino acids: CASSLTPTGRSGNTIYF.

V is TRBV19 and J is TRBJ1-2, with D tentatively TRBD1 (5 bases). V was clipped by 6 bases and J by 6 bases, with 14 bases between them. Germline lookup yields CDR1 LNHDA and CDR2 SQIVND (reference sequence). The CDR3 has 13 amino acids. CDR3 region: CASRGDFSNGYTF. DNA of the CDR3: TGTGCCAGTAGAGGGGATTTTTCAAATGGCTACACCTTC.

DNA for the CDR3: TGTGCCAGCAGTCTGAGGGCAGCCCTAATAACCCTCCACTTT. Its protein is CASSLRAALITLHF. This chain uses TRBV27 with TRBJ1-6; D call uncertain. Germline V lookup: CDR1 MNHEY, CDR2 SMNVEV (reference sequence). Deletions cut 5 bases from V and 14 bases from J, with 19 bases between. CDR3 length equals 14 residues.

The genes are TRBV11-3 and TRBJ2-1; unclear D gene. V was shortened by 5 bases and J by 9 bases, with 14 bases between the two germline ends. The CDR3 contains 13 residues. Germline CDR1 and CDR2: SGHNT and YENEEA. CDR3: CASSPRPGSEQFF. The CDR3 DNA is TGTGCCAGCAGCCCTCGGCCGGGTAGTGAGCAGTTCTTC.

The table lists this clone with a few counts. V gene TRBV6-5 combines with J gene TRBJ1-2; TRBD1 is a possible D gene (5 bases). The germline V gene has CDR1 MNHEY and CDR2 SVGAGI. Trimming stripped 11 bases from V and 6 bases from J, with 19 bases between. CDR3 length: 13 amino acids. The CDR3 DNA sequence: TGTGCCTGCAAAGGGAAGGGGTTTCATGGCTACACCTTC. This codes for CACKGKGFHGYTF.

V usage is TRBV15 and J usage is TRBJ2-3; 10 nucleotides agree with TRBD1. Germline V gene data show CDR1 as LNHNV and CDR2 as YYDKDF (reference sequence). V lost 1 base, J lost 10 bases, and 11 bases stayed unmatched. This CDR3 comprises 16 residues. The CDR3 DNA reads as TGTGCCACCAGCAGAGCCCGGGGGACAGGGGAATTTGCGCAGTATTTT. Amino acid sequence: CATSRARGTGEFAQYF.

In DNA, the CDR3 is TGTGCCTGGAGGTTGACAGGGGGAATGAACACTGAAGCTTTCTTT. It translates to CAWRLTGGMNTEAFF. The chain employs TRBV30 and TRBJ1-1; 9 bases are shared with TRBD1. V trimming: 3 bases; J trimming: 0 bases; junction bases outside the gene matches: 5. Germline loops: CDR1 GTSNPN, CDR2 SVGIG (reference sequence). This CDR3 is built from 15 residues.

The CDR3 is CASSTGAAKNIQYF. The CDR3 DNA follows: TGTGCCAGCAGCACAGGGGCGGCCAAAAACATTCAGTACTTC. The chain combines TRBV6-5 with TRBJ2-4, with 7 bases identical to TRBD1. Per germline, CDR1 MNHEY and CDR2 SVGAGI. The CDR3 contains 14 residues. The trim removed 6 bases at V and 1 base at J, leaving 3 bases unmatched.

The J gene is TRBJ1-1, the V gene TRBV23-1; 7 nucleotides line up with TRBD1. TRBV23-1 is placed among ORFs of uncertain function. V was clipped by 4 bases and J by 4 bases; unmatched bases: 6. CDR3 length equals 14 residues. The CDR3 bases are TGCGCCAGCAGTCTAGCACAGGGGTTCACTGAAGCTTTCTTT. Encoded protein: CASSLAQGFTEAFF.

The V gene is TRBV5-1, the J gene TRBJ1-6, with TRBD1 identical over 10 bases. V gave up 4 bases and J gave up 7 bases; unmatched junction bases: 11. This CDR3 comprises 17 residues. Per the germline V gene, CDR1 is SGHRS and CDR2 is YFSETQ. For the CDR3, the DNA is TGCGCCAGCAGCCCCTCCTTCGACAGGGGGCGGAATTCACCCCTCCACTTT. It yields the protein CASSPSFDRGRNSPLHF.

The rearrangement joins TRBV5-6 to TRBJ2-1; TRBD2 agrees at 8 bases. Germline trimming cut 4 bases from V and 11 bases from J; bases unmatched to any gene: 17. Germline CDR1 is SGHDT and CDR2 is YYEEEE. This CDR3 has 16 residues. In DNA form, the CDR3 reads TGTGCCAGCAGCCCCCGGCTAGCGGGCAACCAGTACCAGCAGTTCTTC. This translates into CASSPRLAGNQYQQFF.

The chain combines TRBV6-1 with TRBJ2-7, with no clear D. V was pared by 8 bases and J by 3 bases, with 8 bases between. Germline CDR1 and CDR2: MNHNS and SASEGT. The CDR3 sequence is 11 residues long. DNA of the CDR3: TGTGCCAGCCGGTTAGTCTACGAGCAGTACTTC. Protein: CASRLVYEQYF.

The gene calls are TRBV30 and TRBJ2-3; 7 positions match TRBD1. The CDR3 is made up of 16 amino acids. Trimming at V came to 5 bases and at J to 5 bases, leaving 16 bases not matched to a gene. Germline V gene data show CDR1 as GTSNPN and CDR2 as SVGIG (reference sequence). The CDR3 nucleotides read TGTGCCTGGGTTCCCCGGACAGGCGTAGGGGAAGATACGCAGTATTTT. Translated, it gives CAWVPRTGVGEDTQYF.